This record covers a single T cell receptor beta chain. The antigen remains unidentified. Time point denoted: blood 4 weeks post-SBRT, at nephrectomy. Treatment given: 15 Gy SBRT to primary tumor, nephrectomy 4 weeks later. Nephrectomy followed 15 Gy stereotactic body radiation by 4 weeks. The protocol was immunoSEQ multiplex PCR, while the TCRdb copy is restricted to in-frame clones and leaves out a portion. Of about 170,000 clones listed, roughly nine tenths are singletons. The data are from a study of radiation and T cells in renal cell carcinoma. Study-level results: From baseline, blood top tumor clonotypes peaked at 2 weeks post-radiation.

CDR1 and CDR2 from the germline V gene are GTSNPN and SVGIG (reference sequence). The length of the CDR3 is 11 residues. The receptor was isolated from a woman in her forties or fifties with renal cell carcinoma. The chain combines TRBV30 with TRBJ1-4; unclear D gene. The sequencing here drew on blood, taken from a patient whose treatment included radiotherapy and nephrectomy. The CDR3 protein is CGVATNEKLFF. CDR3 coding DNA: TGTGGGGTTGCAACTAATGAAAAACTGTTTTTT.